One sample yielded the 22 T cell receptor beta chains listed below, sequenced in a study of T-cell memory formation after mild COVID-19. TCRdb passed the 5' RACE reads through MiXCR, listing each CDR3 protein once. This table holds 300,000 to 400,000 distinct CDR3 sequences, approximately 16% found once. Source material: PBMCs or a T cell subset sorted from them (not recorded which). Receptors were obtained from a man younger than 30 who had mild COVID-19 (a few samples of this study predate the infection). Cell type and time point are not known.

This clonotype was recorded at least ten times. The V and J genes are TRBV27 and TRBJ1-5, with 7 bases fitting TRBD1. This CDR3 spans 14 amino acids. The V and J ends lost 6 bases and 7 bases, in that order; junction bases with no gene match: 9. CDR1 is MNHEY and CDR2 is SMNVEV in the germline V gene (reference sequence). The CDR3 loop is CASSLTQGRQPQHF. The CDR3 bases are TGTGCCAGCAGCCTAACACAGGGGAGGCAGCCCCAGCATTTT.

This clonotype was seen more than once but under ten times. The rearrangement joins TRBV2 to TRBJ2-3; no clear D. Trimming stripped 8 bases from V and 2 bases from J, with 8 bases between. The CDR3 length is 12 residues. The germline V gene has CDR1 SNHLY and CDR2 FYNNEI. CDR3 loop: CASRLSTDTQYF. The CDR3 DNA follows: TGTGCCAGCCGTCTGTCCACAGATACGCAGTATTTT.

In its sample, this clonotype was seen a few times. The rearrangement joins TRBV5-4 to TRBJ2-7, with 10 bases that match TRBD2. J was trimmed by 4 bases and V by 1 base; bases with no gene match: 5. The CDR3 runs to 15 residues. Germline CDR1 is SGHNT and CDR2 is YYREEE (reference sequence). The CDR3 spells CASSLSASGGYEQYF. The CDR3 nucleotides read TGTGCCAGCAGCTTGTCGGCTAGCGGGGGATACGAGCAGTACTTC.

The chain uses TRBV11-3 and TRBJ2-3; D is ambiguous. The V end was cut by 4 bases, the J end by 2 bases, with 10 bases between. CDR3 length: 14 amino acids. Germline CDR1 and CDR2: SGHNT and YENEEA. CDR3 region: CASSSGPNTDTQYF. CDR3 coding DNA: TGTGCCAGCAGCTCCGGGCCCAACACAGATACGCAGTATTTT.

The chain joins TRBV5-1 to TRBJ2-6; 10 bases align to TRBD1. CDR3 length: 18 residues. The junction had 7 bases not matched to a gene; V was cut back by 4 bases and J by 0 bases. In germline, CDR1 is SGHRS, CDR2 YFSETQ. The CDR3 DNA follows: TGCGCCAGCAGCGTCCCGGGACAGGGGAGCTCTGGGGCCAACGTCCTGACTTTC. Its translation is CASSVPGQGSSGANVLTF.

This clonotype has at least ten counts. J is TRBJ2-2 and V is TRBV7-2; possible D gene TRBD1, 6 bases. The V end lost 4 bases, the J end lost 1 base, and 7 bases lay between the germline ends. This CDR3 region has 14 residues. Germline CDR1 reads SGHTA; CDR2 reads FQGNSA. The CDR3 reads CASSSQGNTGELFF. The DNA for the CDR3 is TGTGCCAGCAGCTCACAGGGGAACACCGGGGAGCTGTTTTTT.

The gene calls are TRBV12-3 or TRBV12-4 and TRBJ1-6; the D gene is possibly TRBD1 (6 bases). V lost 5 bases and J 8 bases, leaving 13 bases between the germline ends. CDR3 length: 14 amino acids. In nucleotides, the CDR3 is TGTGCCAGCAGTGTGGGGGGCCACTATTCACCCCTCCACTTT. Protein: CASSVGGHYSPLHF.

This clonotype turned up a few times. The chain carries TRBV20-1 and TRBJ2-2; the D is unclear. The CDR3 is made up of 13 amino acids. Per the germline V gene, CDR1 is DFQATT and CDR2 is SNEGSKA (reference sequence). V gave up 2 bases and J gave up 5 bases, with 9 bases separating them. The CDR3 DNA follows: TGCAGTGCTAGATTCCGGGTAACCGGGGAGCTGTTTTTT. Encoded protein: CSARFRVTGELFF.

This rearrangement joins TRBV5-1 to TRBJ1-1; no firm D call. This CDR3 is 14 amino acids long. Per germline, CDR1 SGHRS and CDR2 YFSETQ. V was shortened by 2 bases and J by 1 base, with 9 bases between the two germline ends. The CDR3 DNA reads as TGCGCCAGCAGCTTCCGACATTCGAACACTGAAGCTTTCTTT. Its translation is CASSFRHSNTEAFF.

This clonotype was detected only a few times. The CDR3 DNA reads TGTGCCAGTAGTCCGCAGACAGGGGTAATGGTCCTGACTTTC. Amino acid sequence: CASSPQTGVMVLTF. V and J are TRBV19 and TRBJ2-6; 8 nucleotides align to TRBD1. Germline CDR1 and CDR2: LNHDA and SQIVND (reference sequence). V lost 5 bases and J lost 13; bases outside the gene matches: 10. CDR3 length equals 14 residues.

This chain joins TRBV12-3 or TRBV12-4 and TRBJ2-5, with D unclear. V gave up 8 bases and J gave up 3 bases, with 4 bases separating them. The CDR3 contains 10 residues. The CDR3: CASAKETQYF. DNA of the CDR3: TGTGCCAGCGCCAAAGAGACCCAGTACTTC.

This clonotype was picked up many times. The chain is built from TRBV2 and TRBJ2-7; the D is unclear. Trimming took 11 bases from V and 1 from J, leaving 9 bases between them. CDR1 SNHLY and CDR2 FYNNEI come from the germline V gene. This CDR3 is 11 amino acids long. The CDR3 here is CAGQSSYEQYF. CDR3 DNA sequence: TGTGCCGGCCAGAGTTCCTACGAGCAGTACTTC.

This clonotype was observed a single time. This sequence joins TRBV12-3 or TRBV12-4 and TRBJ1-3; 7 bases are shared with TRBD1. Losses at the gene ends were 5 bases for V and 1 base for J; bases not matched to a gene: 11. This CDR3 region has 17 residues. CDR3 sequence reads: CASSRRQGLSSGNTIYF. The CDR3 nucleotides read TGTGCCAGCAGTCGAAGACAGGGACTTAGTTCTGGAAACACCATATATTTT.

This clonotype was observed a handful of times. The chain uses TRBV29-1 and TRBJ1-4; no clear D gene. CDR1 SQVTM and CDR2 ANQGSEA come from the germline V gene. The CDR3 is made up of 13 amino acids. Between the trimmed V and J ends, which lost 4 bases and 6 bases, there was a span of 12 bases. CDR3 residues: CSVVIGMDEKLFF. In nucleotides, the CDR3 is TGCAGCGTTGTGATAGGGATGGATGAAAAACTGTTTTTT.

The rearrangement links TRBV30 to TRBJ2-5, with no clear D. Germline V gives CDR1 GTSNPN, CDR2 SVGIG (reference sequence). The V and J ends lost 4 bases and 7 bases respectively, with 16 bases between them. This CDR3 contains 13 residues. The CDR3 bases are TGTGCCTGGATGGCCTCATCCCGAGGGACCCAGTACTTC. This sequence encodes CAWMASSRGTQYF.

This clonotype showed up just a few times. The chain joins TRBV20-1 to TRBJ1-6; no reliable D call. The CDR3 length is 15 residues. V dropped 5 bases and J dropped 2 bases, with 13 bases sitting between them. Germline V lookup: CDR1 DFQATT, CDR2 SNEGSKA (reference sequence). This CDR3 is CSAPPRLTYNSPLHF. In nucleotides, the CDR3 is TGCAGTGCTCCTCCTCGGCTCACCTATAATTCACCCCTCCACTTT.

This clonotype has just a few counts. V gene TRBV5-6 combines with J gene TRBJ2-3; the D is unclear. The CDR3 has 13 amino acids. Per germline, CDR1 SGHDT and CDR2 YYEEEE. V dropped 3 bases and J dropped 3 bases, with 8 bases sitting between them. The CDR3 sequence is CASSYERTDTQYF. The CDR3 DNA is TGTGCCAGCAGCTACGAGAGGACAGATACGCAGTATTTT.

The V gene is TRBV7-3, the J gene TRBJ1-6; no firm D call. The CDR3 is made up of 16 amino acids. V lost 1 base to trimming and J lost 7 bases, with 14 bases between them. The germline V gene encodes CDR1 SGHTA and CDR2 FQGTGA. The CDR3 reads CASSLRAKTGNSPLHF. The DNA for the CDR3 is TGTGCCAGCAGCTTAAGAGCCAAAACTGGAAATTCACCCCTCCACTTT.

At least ten counts were recorded for this clonotype. The chain has TRBV15 and TRBJ2-7; unclear D gene. This CDR3 contains 13 residues. CDR1 LNHNV and CDR2 YYDKDF come from the germline V gene (reference sequence). Between the trimmed V and J ends, which lost 0 bases and 5 bases, there was a span of 8 bases. The CDR3 here is CATSRDPTHEQYF. The CDR3 DNA is TGTGCCACCAGCAGAGATCCGACGCACGAGCAGTACTTC.

This chain uses TRBV6-2 or TRBV6-3 with TRBJ2-7; D may be TRBD1 (5 bases). Germline V CDR1 and CDR2: MNHEY, SVGEGT. There are 11 residues in the CDR3. With 1 base removed from V and 7 bases from J, the gap between germline ends came to 5 bases. CDR3 amino acids: CASSYWTEQYF. In DNA form, the CDR3 reads TGTGCCAGCAGTTACTGGACAGAGCAGTACTTC.

The gene calls are TRBV5-1 and TRBJ1-4; D remains ambiguous. The CDR3 sequence is 13 residues long. Germline CDR1 and CDR2: SGHRS and YFSETQ. Trimming cost V 0 bases and J 6 bases, with 6 bases left between them. CDR3 nucleotides: TGCGCCAGCAGCTTGGCCCCGGATGAAAAACTGTTTTTT. The encoded protein is CASSLAPDEKLFF.

This sequence joins TRBV12-3 or TRBV12-4 and TRBJ2-3; TRBD1 matches 7 bases. V lost 7 bases and J lost 1; bases outside the gene matches: 2. This CDR3 comprises 13 residues. The CDR3 loop reads CASKGAGTDTQYF. In DNA, the CDR3 is TGTGCCAGCAAGGGGGCGGGCACAGATACGCAGTATTTT.